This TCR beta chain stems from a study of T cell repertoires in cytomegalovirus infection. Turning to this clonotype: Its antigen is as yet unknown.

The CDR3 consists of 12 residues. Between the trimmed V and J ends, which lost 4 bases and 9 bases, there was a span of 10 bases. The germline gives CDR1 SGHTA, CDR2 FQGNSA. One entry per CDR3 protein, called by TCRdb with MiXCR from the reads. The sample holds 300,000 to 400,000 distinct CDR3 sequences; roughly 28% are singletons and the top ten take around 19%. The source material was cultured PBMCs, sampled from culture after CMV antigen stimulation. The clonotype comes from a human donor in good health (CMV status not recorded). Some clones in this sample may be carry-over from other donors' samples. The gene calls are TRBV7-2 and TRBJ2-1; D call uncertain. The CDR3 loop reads CASSSSRAEQFF. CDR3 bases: TGTGCCAGCAGCTCCTCTAGGGCTGAGCAGTTCTTC.